Listed below are T cell receptor beta chains from one sample, sequenced in a study of beta chain features in type 1 diabetes. Clones were read by immunoSEQ multiplex PCR, and TCRdb kept only the in-frame ones, dropping some. Among over 300,000 clones listed, around 9.3% were seen once. Sequenced material: central memory CD4+ T cells from blood. The origin of the receptors is a man younger than 40 with type 1 diabetes. Each CDR3 is given with its conserved first and last residue. Fields, in order: clone size, V gene, J gene, D gene, CDR3 protein, CDR3 DNA. D genes are given only for firm matches. Size is omitted from some rows. Given values are once, few, many or a class for expanded clones.

abundance: few; v_gene: TRBV30; j_gene: TRBJ1-2; d_gene: TRBD1; CDR3aa: CAWRDRGGDTF; CDR3nt: TGTGCCTGGAGGGACAGGGGGGGAGACACCTTC
abundance: few; v_gene: TRBV10-2; j_gene: TRBJ1-6; d_gene: TRBD1; CDR3aa: CASSESRRGPSPLHF; CDR3nt: TGCGCCAGCAGTGAGAGCCGCAGGGGGCCCTCACCCCTCCACTTT
abundance: few; v_gene: TRBV9; j_gene: TRBJ2-3; d_gene: NA; CDR3aa: CASSVTVAGTDTQYF; CDR3nt: TGTGCCAGCAGCGTAACGGTAGCGGGCACAGATACGCAGTATTTT
abundance: few; v_gene: TRBV7-2; j_gene: TRBJ2-5; d_gene: NA; CDR3aa: CASSLAAYQETQYF; CDR3nt: TGTGCCAGCAGCTTAGCAGCGTACCAAGAGACCCAGTACTTC
abundance: NA; v_gene: TRBV5-6; j_gene: TRBJ2-5; d_gene: NA; CDR3aa: CASSLVSVGRQTQYF; CDR3nt: TGTGCCAGCAGCTTGGTCTCGGTCGGTCGGCAGACCCAGTACTTC
abundance: few; v_gene: TRBV27; j_gene: TRBJ1-1; d_gene: NA; CDR3aa: CASSLSRGLNTEAFF; CDR3nt: TGTGCCAGCAGTTTAAGCAGGGGCCTGAACACTGAAGCTTTCTTT
abundance: many; v_gene: TRBV30; j_gene: TRBJ1-4; d_gene: NA; CDR3aa: CACPGPGREKLFF; CDR3nt: TGTGCCTGCCCGGGCCCCGGGAGGGAAAAACTGTTTTTT
abundance: NA; v_gene: TRBV5-6; j_gene: TRBJ1-1; d_gene: NA; CDR3aa: CASSLGTLGAFF; CDR3nt: TGTGCCAGCAGCTTGGGGACCCTTGGGGCTTTCTTT
abundance: NA; v_gene: TRBV7-6; j_gene: TRBJ2-5; d_gene: NA; CDR3aa: CASSFTLQETQYF; CDR3nt: TGTGCCAGCAGCTTTACCCTCCAAGAGACCCAGTACTTC
abundance: NA; v_gene: TRBV6-5; j_gene: TRBJ1-5; d_gene: NA; CDR3aa: CASSTYDGNQPQHF; CDR3nt: TGTGCCAGCAGCACCTATGACGGCAATCAGCCCCAGCATTTT
abundance: NA; v_gene: TRBV7-9; j_gene: TRBJ2-5; d_gene: NA; CDR3aa: CASRQTGEETQYF; CDR3nt: TGTGCCAGCAGACAGACTGGCGAAGAGACCCAGTACTTC
abundance: few; v_gene: TRBV20-1; j_gene: TRBJ2-7; d_gene: NA; CDR3aa: CSAYLSNEQYF; CDR3nt: TGCAGTGCGTATCTAAGCAACGAGCAGTACTTC
abundance: NA; v_gene: TRBV30; j_gene: TRBJ1-5; d_gene: NA; CDR3aa: CAFAITGANQPQHF; CDR3nt: TGTGCCTTCGCGATCACGGGGGCCAATCAGCCCCAGCATTTT
abundance: NA; v_gene: TRBV29-1; j_gene: TRBJ2-3; d_gene: TRBD2; CDR3aa: CSVSSPPWTGGSTDTQYF; CDR3nt: TGCAGCGTTTCATCTCCCCCTTGGACGGGGGGTAGCACAGATACGCAGTATTTT
abundance: few; v_gene: TRBV5-6; j_gene: TRBJ1-6; d_gene: NA; CDR3aa: CASSLSGVGSPLHF; CDR3nt: TGTGCCAGCAGCTTGTCGGGGGTAGGATCACCCCTCCACTTT
abundance: few; v_gene: TRBV14; j_gene: TRBJ2-5; d_gene: NA; CDR3aa: CASSQDTDGETQYF; CDR3nt: TGTGCCAGCAGCCAAGATACCGACGGGGAGACCCAGTACTTC
abundance: few; v_gene: TRBV7-2; j_gene: TRBJ1-4; d_gene: NA; CDR3aa: CASSYQNRRTGNEKLFF; CDR3nt: TGTGCCAGCAGCTATCAGAACAGGCGGACGGGGAATGAAAAACTGTTTTTT
abundance: many; v_gene: TRBV13; j_gene: TRBJ1-1; d_gene: NA; CDR3aa: CASSFRPNTEAFF; CDR3nt: TGTGCCAGCAGCTTCAGACCGAACACTGAAGCTTTCTTT
abundance: NA; v_gene: TRBV11-3; j_gene: TRBJ2-1; d_gene: TRBD1; CDR3aa: CASSSRTGVQFF; CDR3nt: TGTGCCAGCAGCTCCCGGACAGGGGTACAGTTCTTC
abundance: NA; v_gene: TRBV10-3; j_gene: TRBJ2-5; d_gene: NA; CDR3aa: CAISEGLRAEQETQYF; CDR3nt: TGTGCCATCAGTGAGGGGTTGCGGGCTGAGCAAGAGACCCAGTACTTC
abundance: few; v_gene: TRBV7-2; j_gene: TRBJ2-7; d_gene: TRBD1; CDR3aa: CASSLPGGYEQYF; CDR3nt: TGTGCCAGCAGCTTGCCAGGGGGCTACGAGCAGTACTTC
abundance: NA; v_gene: TRBV19; j_gene: TRBJ2-4; d_gene: NA; CDR3aa: CASSTGNIQYF; CDR3nt: TGTGCCAGTAGTACGGGGAACATTCAGTACTTC
abundance: NA; v_gene: TRBV6-6; j_gene: TRBJ1-1; d_gene: TRBD1; CDR3aa: CASGGGTVNTEAFF; CDR3nt: TGTGCCAGCGGCGGGGGGACAGTGAACACTGAAGCTTTCTTT
abundance: NA; v_gene: TRBV7-2; j_gene: TRBJ1-4; d_gene: TRBD1; CDR3aa: CASSLETGGYEKLFF; CDR3nt: TGTGCCAGCAGCTTAGAGACAGGGGGCTATGAAAAACTGTTTTTT
abundance: few; v_gene: TRBV25-1; j_gene: TRBJ2-3; d_gene: TRBD2; CDR3aa: CASTKRGSTDTQYF; CDR3nt: TGTGCCAGCACCAAGCGGGGTAGCACAGATACGCAGTATTTT
abundance: few; v_gene: TRBV7-2; j_gene: TRBJ1-1; d_gene: NA; CDR3aa: CASSSALPGLAEAFF; CDR3nt: TGTGCCAGCAGCTCCGCTTTACCCGGGTTAGCTGAAGCTTTCTTT
abundance: few; v_gene: TRBV7-2; j_gene: TRBJ2-7; d_gene: NA; CDR3aa: CASSFSHYEQYF; CDR3nt: TGTGCCAGCAGCTTTTCCCACTACGAGCAGTACTTC
abundance: NA; v_gene: TRBV4-3; j_gene: TRBJ1-4; d_gene: TRBD1; CDR3aa: CASSPSGQGHEKLFF; CDR3nt: TGCGCCAGCAGCCCCTCGGGACAGGGGCATGAAAAACTGTTTTTT
abundance: NA; v_gene: TRBV27; j_gene: TRBJ2-7; d_gene: TRBD2; CDR3aa: CASSPRLQRGRHEQYF; CDR3nt: TGTGCCAGCAGTCCCCGCCTACAGCGGGGGAGACACGAGCAGTACTTC
abundance: NA; v_gene: TRBV21-1; j_gene: TRBJ2-1; d_gene: NA; CDR3aa: CAQVGTYNEQFF; CDR3nt: TGTGCCCAGGTAGGGACCTACAATGAGCAGTTCTTC
abundance: once; v_gene: TRBV6-5; j_gene: TRBJ1-2; d_gene: NA; CDR3aa: CASSSTPNYGYTF; CDR3nt: TGTGCCAGCAGCTCAACTCCGAACTATGGCTACACCTTC
abundance: NA; v_gene: TRBV2; j_gene: TRBJ2-1; d_gene: NA; CDR3aa: CASIGQPRTYNEQFF; CDR3nt: TGTGCCAGCATCGGACAGCCAAGGACCTACAATGAGCAGTTCTTC
abundance: NA; v_gene: TRBV27; j_gene: TRBJ2-7; d_gene: NA; CDR3aa: CASSGPRQDNEQYF; CDR3nt: TGTGCCAGCAGTGGCCCGAGGCAGGACAACGAGCAGTACTTC
abundance: few; v_gene: TRBV19; j_gene: TRBJ1-6; d_gene: TRBD1; CDR3aa: CASRTGESPLHF; CDR3nt: TGTGCCAGTAGAACAGGGGAGTCACCCCTCCACTTT
abundance: NA; v_gene: TRBV19; j_gene: TRBJ2-1; d_gene: NA; CDR3aa: CASSAQRNEQFF; CDR3nt: TGTGCCAGTAGTGCACAGCGGAATGAGCAGTTCTTC
abundance: many; v_gene: TRBV4-3; j_gene: TRBJ2-1; d_gene: TRBD2; CDR3aa: CASSQGLAENEQFF; CDR3nt: TGCGCCAGCAGCCAAGGCCTAGCGGAGAATGAGCAGTTCTTC
abundance: many; v_gene: TRBV21-1; j_gene: TRBJ2-7; d_gene: NA; CDR3aa: CASIPLECYEQYF; CDR3nt: TGTGCCAGCATCCCACTAGAGTGCTACGAGCAGTACTTC
abundance: NA; v_gene: TRBV9; j_gene: TRBJ2-5; d_gene: TRBD1; CDR3aa: CASSATGGEETQYF; CDR3nt: TGTGCCAGCAGCGCAACAGGGGGCGAAGAGACCCAGTACTTC
abundance: few; v_gene: TRBV29-1; j_gene: TRBJ2-5; d_gene: NA; CDR3aa: CSVERGSETQYF; CDR3nt: TGCAGCGTTGAAAGAGGGTCGGAGACCCAGTACTTC
abundance: NA; v_gene: TRBV7-2; j_gene: TRBJ1-5; d_gene: TRBD1; CDR3aa: CASSSGTGVRNQPQHF; CDR3nt: TGTGCCAGCAGCAGCGGGACAGGGGTACGAAATCAGCCCCAGCATTTT
abundance: NA; v_gene: TRBV27; j_gene: TRBJ2-1; d_gene: NA; CDR3aa: CASSLDRLGDEQFF; CDR3nt: TGTGCCAGCAGTTTAGACCGACTAGGGGATGAGCAGTTCTTC
abundance: few; v_gene: TRBV7-2; j_gene: TRBJ1-1; d_gene: NA; CDR3aa: CASSKLGWDTEAFF; CDR3nt: TGTGCCAGCAGCAAACTCGGGTGGGACACTGAAGCTTTCTTT
abundance: NA; v_gene: TRBV30; j_gene: TRBJ1-6; d_gene: NA; CDR3aa: CAWSEGDSPLHF; CDR3nt: TGTGCCTGGAGTGAGGGGGATTCACCCCTCCACTTT
abundance: NA; v_gene: TRBV9; j_gene: TRBJ2-3; d_gene: TRBD1; CDR3aa: CASSVQGAGDTQYF; CDR3nt: TGTGCCAGCAGCGTACAGGGGGCTGGAGATACGCAGTATTTT
abundance: NA; v_gene: TRBV29-1; j_gene: TRBJ1-2; d_gene: TRBD1; CDR3aa: CSVEDETGGVGYTF; CDR3nt: TGCAGCGTTGAAGATGAGACAGGGGGCGTGGGCTACACCTTC
abundance: NA; v_gene: TRBV6-5; j_gene: TRBJ2-2; d_gene: NA; CDR3aa: CASSSGGELFF; CDR3nt: TGTGCCAGCAGTTCCGGCGGGGAGCTGTTTTTT
abundance: NA; v_gene: TRBV19; j_gene: TRBJ2-3; d_gene: NA; CDR3aa: CASSPSGTVGDTQYF; CDR3nt: TGTGCCAGTAGTCCCTCCGGGACGGTCGGAGATACGCAGTATTTT
abundance: many; v_gene: TRBV7-2; j_gene: TRBJ1-5; d_gene: NA; CDR3aa: CASSSQGDQPQHF; CDR3nt: TGTGCCAGCAGCTCACAGGGAGATCAGCCCCAGCATTTT
abundance: few; v_gene: TRBV28; j_gene: TRBJ1-2; d_gene: NA; CDR3aa: CASIEDSTYGYTF; CDR3nt: TGTGCCAGCATAGAGGACAGTACCTATGGCTACACCTTC
abundance: few; v_gene: TRBV28; j_gene: TRBJ2-1; d_gene: NA; CDR3aa: CASAGPTNEQFF; CDR3nt: TGTGCCAGCGCGGGACCGACCAATGAGCAGTTCTTC
abundance: many; v_gene: TRBV7-9; j_gene: TRBJ2-1; d_gene: TRBD2; CDR3aa: CASSLARGAGEQFF; CDR3nt: TGTGCCAGCAGCTTAGCGCGGGGGGCGGGTGAGCAGTTCTTC
abundance: NA; v_gene: TRBV28; j_gene: TRBJ2-5; d_gene: NA; CDR3aa: CASSFQNQETQYF; CDR3nt: TGTGCCAGCAGTTTTCAGAACCAAGAGACCCAGTACTTC
abundance: NA; v_gene: TRBV6-5; j_gene: TRBJ1-5; d_gene: NA; CDR3aa: CASSPASGNQPQHF; CDR3nt: TGTGCCAGCAGCCCCGCTTCGGGCAATCAGCCCCAGCATTTT
abundance: NA; v_gene: TRBV29-1; j_gene: TRBJ2-3; d_gene: NA; CDR3aa: CSVEKWDTDTQYF; CDR3nt: TGCAGCGTTGAAAAATGGGACACAGATACGCAGTATTTT
abundance: NA; v_gene: TRBV20-1; j_gene: TRBJ2-3; d_gene: NA; CDR3aa: CSARGTDTQYF; CDR3nt: TGCAGTGCCCGGGGCACAGATACGCAGTATTTT
abundance: few; v_gene: TRBV7-9; j_gene: TRBJ2-5; d_gene: TRBD1; CDR3aa: CASSLDRGGETQYF; CDR3nt: TGTGCCAGCAGCTTAGACAGGGGTGGAGAGACCCAGTACTTC
abundance: few; v_gene: TRBV7-6; j_gene: TRBJ2-3; d_gene: NA; CDR3aa: CASSPGPDPSTDTQYF; CDR3nt: TGTGCCAGCAGCCCGGGCCCGGACCCCAGCACAGATACGCAGTATTTT
abundance: NA; v_gene: TRBV5-1; j_gene: TRBJ2-4; d_gene: NA; CDR3aa: CASSFGFAKNIQYF; CDR3nt: TGCGCCAGCAGCTTTGGGTTCGCCAAAAACATTCAGTACTTC
abundance: NA; v_gene: TRBV9; j_gene: TRBJ1-2; d_gene: NA; CDR3aa: CASSKNAGADGYTF; CDR3nt: TGTGCCAGCAGCAAAAATGCGGGGGCTGATGGCTACACCTTC
abundance: few; v_gene: TRBV30; j_gene: TRBJ2-1; d_gene: NA; CDR3aa: CAWSERDEQFF; CDR3nt: TGTGCCTGGAGTGAGAGGGATGAGCAGTTCTTC